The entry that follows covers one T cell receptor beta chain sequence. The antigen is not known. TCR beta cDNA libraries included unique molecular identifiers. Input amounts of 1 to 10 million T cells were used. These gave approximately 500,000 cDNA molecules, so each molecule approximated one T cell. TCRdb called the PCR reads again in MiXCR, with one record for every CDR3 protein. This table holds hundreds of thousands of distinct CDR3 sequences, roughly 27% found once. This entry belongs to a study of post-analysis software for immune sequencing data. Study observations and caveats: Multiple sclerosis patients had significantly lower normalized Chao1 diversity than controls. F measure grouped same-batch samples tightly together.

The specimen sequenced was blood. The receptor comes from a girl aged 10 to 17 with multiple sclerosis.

CDR3 sequence reads: CASGLEADSPLHF. Written as DNA, the CDR3 is TGCGCCAGTGGGTTGGAAGCCGATTCACCCCTCCACTTT. The rearrangement links TRBV5-1 to TRBJ1-6; D uncertain. Trimming took off 8 bases at V and 8 bases at J, with 14 bases between the two ends. The CDR3 is 13 amino acids. Germline V CDR1 and CDR2: SGHRS, YFSETQ. Complete variable domain (other parts from reference TRBV5-1 and TRBJ1-6): KAGVTQTPRYLIKTRGQQVTLSCSPISGHRSVSWYQQTPGQGLQFLFEYFSETQRNKGNFPGRFSGRQFSNSRSEMNVSTLELGDSALYLCASGLEADSPLHFGNGTRLTVT.